Below, 14 T cell receptor beta chains from the same sample are listed, as sequenced in a study of control samples from healthy donors and cancer patients. Here immunoSEQ multiplex PCR was the method, and the copy in TCRdb shows in-frame clones only, minus some. The profile covers approximately 49,000 clones, with around 86% appearing a single time and roughly 2.8% taken by the ten largest. The material sequenced was PBMCs. Receptors were obtained from a woman in her 50s with lung cancer.

V is TRBV2 and J is TRBJ2-2, with no clear D. Germline lookup yields CDR1 SNHLY and CDR2 FYNNEI. The CDR3 covers 15 residues. Trimming shortened V by 2 bases and J by 0 bases, and 7 bases separated the two germline ends. The CDR3 DNA reads TGTGCCAGCAGTGAATATTGGTCGAACACCGGGGAGCTGTTTTTT. It translates to CASSEYWSNTGELFF.

The chain is built from TRBV7-6 and TRBJ1-6; a weak D match, TRBD1 (5 bases). Germline V gene sequence: CDR1 SGHVS, CDR2 FNYEAQ. V was clipped by 1 base and J by 9 bases, with 13 bases between them. The CDR3 sequence is 15 residues long. This CDR3 is CASSLEGQGASPLHF. In nucleotides, the CDR3 is TGTGCCAGCAGCTTAGAAGGGCAGGGAGCTTCACCCCTCCACTTT.

Only a few counts were recorded for this clone. The chain links TRBV4-3 to TRBJ2-3, with 11 bases lining up with TRBD2. The CDR3 sequence is 18 residues long. Germline V gene lookup returns CDR1 LGHNA and CDR2 YSLEER. The V gene end was trimmed by 0 bases and the J gene end by 1 base; junction bases not matched to a gene: 6. CDR3 amino acids: CASSQDLSLAGGTDTQYF. In DNA, the CDR3 is TGCGCCAGCAGCCAAGATTTATCACTAGCGGGGGGCACAGATACGCAGTATTTT.

This sequence joins TRBV2 and TRBJ2-7; D may correspond to TRBD1 or TRBD2 (5 bases each). This CDR3 comprises 13 residues. The V end was cut by 2 bases, the J end by 2 bases, with 7 bases between. Germline V gene data show CDR1 as SNHLY and CDR2 as FYNNEI. The chain's CDR3 is CASSEQGPYEQYF. As DNA, the CDR3 is TGTGCCAGCAGTGAACAGGGACCCTACGAGCAGTACTTC.

The chain combines TRBV4-3 with TRBJ2-1; D possibly corresponds to TRBD1 (6 bases). V was shortened by 1 base and J by 7 bases, with 14 bases between the two germline ends. Germline values: CDR1 LGHNA, CDR2 YSLEER. CDR3 length equals 15 residues. The CDR3 nucleotides are TGCGCCAGCAGCCAAGTACAGGGTAGAGGAAATGAGCAGTTCTTC. The encoded protein is CASSQVQGRGNEQFF.

This chain links TRBV6-5 with TRBJ1-2; D not resolved. Germline lookup yields CDR1 MNHEY and CDR2 SVGAGI. The V and J ends lost 2 bases and 4 bases respectively, with 17 bases between them. The CDR3 covers 16 residues. CDR3 residues: CASSYGRPEVAYGYTF. CDR3 nucleotides: TGTGCCAGCAGTTACGGTAGACCTGAGGTTGCCTATGGCTACACCTTC.

The chain links TRBV7-2 to TRBJ2-1, with D possibly matching TRBD1 (5 bases). The V end was cut by 6 bases, the J end by 4 bases, with 13 bases between. The CDR3 totals 14 residues. The germline gives CDR1 SGHTA, CDR2 FQGNSA. For the CDR3, the DNA is TGTGCCAGCAGTACAGGAGCCGTATACAATGAGCAGTTCTTC. Translating gives CASSTGAVYNEQFF. Complete variable domain (other parts from reference TRBV7-2 and TRBJ2-1): GAGVSQSPSNKVTEKGKDVELRCDPISGHTALYWYRQSLGQGLEFLIYFQGNSAPDKSGLPSDRFSAERTGGSVSTLTIQRTQQEDSAVYLCASSTGAVYNEQFFGPGTRLTVL.

This clone was seen just once. This chain joins TRBV12-3 or TRBV12-4 and TRBJ1-2; D remains ambiguous. The CDR3 loop spans 13 amino acids. Trimming left V 7 bases short and J 8 bases short, with 17 bases between. The CDR3 nucleotides are TGTGCCAGCACACAGAGCGAAGAGAGGGGCTACACCTTC. This encodes CASTQSEERGYTF.

V and J are TRBV19 and TRBJ2-5, with TRBD2 as a possible D gene (6 bases). The CDR3 runs 15 residues. The V gene lost 6 bases and the J gene lost 2 bases, with 16 bases spanning the gap. Germline CDR1 and CDR2: LNHDA and SQIVND (reference sequence). The CDR3 DNA reads as TGTGCCAGTAGCGCCGGCGGGGCTGGTCAAGAGACCCAGTACTTC. Its protein product is CASSAGGAGQETQYF.

J is TRBJ2-6 and V is TRBV7-2, with 7 bases matching TRBD1. The V segment lost 3 bases and the J segment 2 bases; nucleotides outside the gene matches: 1. The germline V gene has CDR1 SGHTA and CDR2 FQGNSA. CDR3 size: 15 residues. The chain's CDR3 is CASSLQGAGANVLTF. CDR3 DNA sequence: TGTGCCAGCAGCTTGCAGGGGGCTGGGGCCAACGTCCTGACTTTC.

The chain recombines TRBV7-9 with TRBJ1-2; 8 bases fit TRBD1. Germline V gene sequence: CDR1 SEHNR, CDR2 FQNEAQ (reference sequence). There are 13 residues in the CDR3. With 2 bases clipped from V and 7 bases from J, the junction kept 3 bases outside the gene matches. This chain's CDR3 is CASSLLQGVGYTF. The DNA of the CDR3 is TGTGCCAGCAGCTTACTACAGGGGGTTGGCTACACCTTC.

V and J are TRBV9 and TRBJ1-1; D gene ambiguous. Trimming stripped 3 bases from V and 2 bases from J, with 5 bases between. CDR1 and CDR2 from the germline V gene are SGDLS and YYNGEE. The CDR3 runs to 12 residues. CDR3 region: CASSEGNTEAFF. The CDR3 DNA sequence: TGTGCCAGCAGCGAGGGAAACACTGAAGCTTTCTTT.

The chain carries TRBV29-1 and TRBJ2-1; D remains ambiguous. The CDR3 spans 15 residues. Between the trimmed V and J ends, which lost 4 bases and 6 bases, there was a span of 19 bases. Germline V gene data show CDR1 as SQVTM and CDR2 as ANQGSEA. The CDR3 is CSVGGSTTNSNEQFF. The CDR3, as DNA: TGCAGCGTTGGCGGCAGCACTACAAATAGCAATGAGCAGTTCTTC.

The chain links TRBV6-2 or TRBV6-3 to TRBJ1-1; D unresolved. The CDR3 contains 16 residues. Germline assignment: CDR1 MNHEY and CDR2 SVGEGT. V was shortened by 5 bases and J by 0 bases, with 16 bases between the two germline ends. The DNA of the CDR3 is TGTGCCAGCAGTCTCGATCGTAATCGGATGAACACTGAAGCTTTCTTT. Amino acids: CASSLDRNRMNTEAFF.